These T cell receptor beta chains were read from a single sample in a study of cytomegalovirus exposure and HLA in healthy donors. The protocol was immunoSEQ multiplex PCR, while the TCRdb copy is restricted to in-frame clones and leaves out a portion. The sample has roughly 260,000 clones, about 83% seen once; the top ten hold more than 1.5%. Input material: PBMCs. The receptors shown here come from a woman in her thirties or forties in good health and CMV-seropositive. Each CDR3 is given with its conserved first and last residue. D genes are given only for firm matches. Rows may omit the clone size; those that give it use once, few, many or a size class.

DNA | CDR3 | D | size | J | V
TGCGCCAGCAGCCAAGACGTCAGGGACTACGAGCAGTACTTC | CASSQDVRDYEQYF | - | - | TRBJ2-7 | TRBV4-3
TGTGCCAGCTCACCACAGCTGGTTGGACTAGCGGGAGGAGGTGAGCAGTTCTTC | CASSPQLVGLAGGGEQFF | TRBD2 | - | TRBJ2-1 | TRBV18
TGTGCCAGCTCACCCACCGCAGGGGATCAGCCCCAGCATTTT | CASSPTAGDQPQHF | - | - | TRBJ1-5 | TRBV18
TGTGCCAGCAGCCCAGGACAGGGAATGAGTCGTTCTGGCTACACCTTC | CASSPGQGMSRSGYTF | - | - | TRBJ1-2 | TRBV21-1
TGTGCCTGGAGGTTTGCTAGCGGGAGGGCCAACAATGAGCAGTTCTTC | CAWRFASGRANNEQFF | TRBD2 | - | TRBJ2-1 | TRBV30
TGTGCCAGCAGCTCGGGACAGGGCAATGAGCAGTTCTTC | CASSSGQGNEQFF | TRBD1 | - | TRBJ2-1 | TRBV7-9
TGCGCCAGCAGCTTGGAGTCGGGACAGAGCTCCTATAATTCACCCCTCCACTTT | CASSLESGQSSYNSPLHF | TRBD1 | few | TRBJ1-6 | TRBV5-1
TGTGCCAGCACTCGTCGGGGAGATGGGAATGAGCAGTTCTTC | CASTRRGDGNEQFF | - | - | TRBJ2-1 | TRBV6-1
TGTGCCAGCTCACTCGGACAGGGGGTGTCCTCCTACGAGCAGTACTTC | CASSLGQGVSSYEQYF | TRBD1 | - | TRBJ2-7 | TRBV18
TGCAGCGTTGTGGAGGGCCCGTACGAGCAGTACTTC | CSVVEGPYEQYF | - | - | TRBJ2-7 | TRBV29-1
TGTGCCAGCAGTGGCAAAGGGGGCGGTGGGAACACTGAAGCTTTCTTT | CASSGKGGGGNTEAFF | TRBD1 | - | TRBJ1-1 | TRBV6-1
TGCAGCGCCCGACAGGGGCCGGGGAACACTGAAGCTTTCTTT | CSARQGPGNTEAFF | TRBD1 | - | TRBJ1-1 | TRBV29-1
TGTGCCAGCAGCCAAGATTGGACAGGGGGCGAGACCGGGGAGCTGTTTTTT | CASSQDWTGGETGELFF | TRBD1 | - | TRBJ2-2 | TRBV14
TGTGCCAGCAGCTTGGGGGGAAGCGGAGGCACCCCACGGGAGCAGTACTTC | CASSLGGSGGTPREQYF | - | once | TRBJ2-7 | TRBV5-6
TGCAGCGTTGACCAGGGGGCCACTGAAGCTTTCTTT | CSVDQGATEAFF | TRBD1 | few | TRBJ1-1 | TRBV29-1
TGTGCCAGCAGTTATTCCCCTAGCGGGAGCACCTACGAGCAGTACTTC | CASSYSPSGSTYEQYF | TRBD2 | - | TRBJ2-7 | TRBV6-6
TGTGCCAGCAGTCCGGGACTAGGGTCCTACAATGAGCAGTTCTTC | CASSPGLGSYNEQFF | TRBD2 | - | TRBJ2-1 | TRBV6-6
TGTGCCAGCAGTGCCCAAAGCGGGGTCCTCGGTGAGCAGTTCTTC | CASSAQSGVLGEQFF | TRBD2 | few | TRBJ2-1 | TRBV9
TGTGCCTGGAGTGTACTGTTCGGGGGAACCCACAATGAGCAGTTCTTC | CAWSVLFGGTHNEQFF | - | - | TRBJ2-1 | TRBV30
TGTGCCAGCTCACCACGTGAGAGGGCCGTGAGCGATGAGCAGTTCTTC | CASSPRERAVSDEQFF | - | - | TRBJ2-1 | TRBV18
TGTGCCAGTAGTATGGGGCGGACTAGCGGAGTCTCTGGGGCCAGCGTCCTGACTTTC | CASSMGRTSGVSGASVLTF | TRBD2 | - | TRBJ2-6 | TRBV19
TGTGCCACCAGCAGAGAGGGTGGGACTAGAGGCACAGATACGCAGTATTTT | CATSREGGTRGTDTQYF | TRBD2 | - | TRBJ2-3 | TRBV15
TGTGCCAGCAGTCTACGGGGGGGCGTCGCTGAAGCTTTCTTT | CASSLRGGVAEAFF | - | - | TRBJ1-1 | TRBV6-5
TGTGCCAGCAGACCTCCGGGACAGGGGGCGGGTGAGCAGTACTTC | CASRPPGQGAGEQYF | TRBD1 | - | TRBJ2-7 | TRBV6-5
TGTGCCAGCAGTTACCGGGGTCAAGCGAACGAGCAGTACTTC | CASSYRGQANEQYF | - | - | TRBJ2-7 | TRBV6-5
TGTGCCAGCAGAAACCACGGACAGGCTAACTATGGCTACACCTTC | CASRNHGQANYGYTF | TRBD1 | - | TRBJ1-2 | TRBV6-5
TGTGCCACCAGCAGAGAAAGGGGGCCGGGACTAGCGTTCGGGGAGCTGTTTTTT | CATSRERGPGLAFGELFF | TRBD2 | - | TRBJ2-2 | TRBV15
TGTGCGGGGGGAGGTACTTACAATGAGCAGTTCTTC | CAGGGTYNEQFF | - | - | TRBJ2-1 | TRBV10-3
TGTGCCAGCAGCACTCGGACTAGCGGGAGTGAGACCCAGTACTTC | CASSTRTSGSETQYF | TRBD2 | once | TRBJ2-5 | TRBV9
TGTGCCAGCAGCAGGGACACGCCTAGAGGGAATTCACCCCTCCACTTT | CASSRDTPRGNSPLHF | - | - | TRBJ1-6 | TRBV2
TGTGCCAGCAGCTCCCGGACTAGCCTATTAAATGAGCAGTTCTTC | CASSSRTSLLNEQFF | TRBD2 | - | TRBJ2-1 | TRBV9
TGTGCCTGGAGACGGGGGGTTGACACTGAAGCTTTCTTT | CAWRRGVDTEAFF | - | - | TRBJ1-1 | TRBV30
TGTGCCAGCAGCCCCGGGACTAGCGGGAGCAATGAGCAGTTCTTC | CASSPGTSGSNEQFF | TRBD2 | - | TRBJ2-1 | TRBV28
TGTGCCAGCAGCTCAGGACTAGCGGAAGAGACCCAGTACTTC | CASSSGLAEETQYF | TRBD2 | - | TRBJ2-5 | TRBV7-9
TGTGCCAGCAGTTACTCTTGGGCAGCTACTAACTATGGCTACACCTTC | CASSYSWAATNYGYTF | - | - | TRBJ1-2 | TRBV27
TGTGCCAGCAGCTTCAGAGGACTAGCGGGAACGTACGAGCAGTACTTC | CASSFRGLAGTYEQYF | TRBD2 | - | TRBJ2-7 | TRBV5-6
TGTGCCGCGAGCGACAGGGACTTGGGAAAACTGTTTTTT | CAASDRDLGKLFF | TRBD1 | - | TRBJ1-4 | TRBV27
TGTGCCAGCAGCACCCGAAACCAGGACAGGGATCGGGAGACCCAGTACTTC | CASSTRNQDRDRETQYF | TRBD1 | - | TRBJ2-5 | TRBV13
TGTTCCAGCAGCTTCACCTGGGACAGGGTAAGCGAGGCAGCCTACGAGCAGTACTTC | CSSSFTWDRVSEAAYEQYF | TRBD1 | few | TRBJ2-7 | TRBV7-9
TGTGCCAGCAGGTTAGCGGGAGGGTCCTACGAGCAGTACTTC | CASRLAGGSYEQYF | TRBD2 | - | TRBJ2-7 | TRBV6-5
TGTGCCAGCAGGAGCTCCTACAATGAGCAGTTCTTC | CASRSSYNEQFF | - | few | TRBJ2-1 | TRBV7-6
TGTGCCAGCAGTTTGGGGCAGCCAGAGACCCAGTACTTC | CASSLGQPETQYF | - | - | TRBJ2-5 | TRBV27
TGTGCCTGGAGGCCAGACTGGAACACCGGGGAGCTGTTTTTT | CAWRPDWNTGELFF | - | - | TRBJ2-2 | TRBV30
TGTGCCAGCAGCTTACGGGCCGGGGAGCTGTTTTTT | CASSLRAGELFF | - | - | TRBJ2-2 | TRBV7-2
TGTGCCAGCAGCTTATCCGGGAGGGCGTGGGAGCAGTACTTC | CASSLSGRAWEQYF | TRBD2 | - | TRBJ2-7 | TRBV7-2
TGTGCCATCACACAGGGAAACACTGAAGCTTTCTTT | CAITQGNTEAFF | - | - | TRBJ1-1 | TRBV10-3
TGTGCCAGCAGCGACGGGACAGGTGAAGCTTTCTTT | CASSDGTGEAFF | TRBD1 | - | TRBJ1-1 | TRBV7-9
TGTGCCAGCAGCTTAGTGACGGGAGACTACGAGCAGTACTTC | CASSLVTGDYEQYF | - | - | TRBJ2-7 | TRBV7-2
TGTGCTAGTGGTTTGCCCTCGCTAGCATACGAGCAGTACTTC | CASGLPSLAYEQYF | - | - | TRBJ2-7 | TRBV12-5